Detailed here is one T cell receptor beta chain. As yet, its antigen is unknown. This sample stems from a study of human T cells and chemical hapten exposure. About the study: Patches that contained 0.01% DPC were applied to the upper back and read at 6 days.

Time point of the sample: patch test 3, about 24 weeks after DPC sensitization. Treatment defined: therapeutic diphenylcyclopropenone sensitization with weekly scalp DPC. Blood, whole and unfractionated, served as the source for total RNA extraction. Whole-study results and caveats: DPC sensitization did not alter TCRs above 1 in 1000 frequency.

One entry per CDR3 protein, called by TCRdb with MiXCR from the RACE reads. The sample includes roughly 90,000 distinct CDR3 sequences, approximately 10% of them seen just once. Germline values: CDR1 DFQATT, CDR2 SNEGSKA (reference sequence). V lost 5 bases and J 5 bases, leaving 21 bases between the germline ends. This CDR3 has 15 amino acids. The TCR was taken from a woman aged 25 to 39 with alopecia areata. Some clones in this sample may be carry-over from other donors' samples. The chain recombines TRBV20-1 with TRBJ2-5; perhaps TRBD2 as D (6 bases). The sequencing here drew on whole blood, taken in connection with sensitization to the hapten diphenylcyclopropenone (DPC). The DNA for the CDR3 is TGCAGTGCTCCCCGCGGGCCGGGACTTCAGGAGACCCAGTACTTC. Translating it yields CSAPRGPGLQETQYF.